The clone carrying this T cell receptor (beta chain) was observed a few times. What it binds is unknown. The protocol was immunoSEQ multiplex PCR, while the TCRdb copy is restricted to in-frame clones and leaves out a portion. This sample has approximately 130,000 clones; around 84% occur once, and the top ten carry 3% to 4%. The sample comes from a study of cytotoxic CD8 clonotypes in ibrutinib-treated CLL. V shed 5 bases and J shed 5 bases, with 19 bases lying between them. Germline CDR1 SEHNR, CDR2 FQNEAQ (reference sequence). The CDR3 is 16 residues long. Study-level points and caveats: In sustained-remission versus progressing patients, sampling times differed. Clonality rose at ibrutinib response and fell back toward baseline at progression.

The chain recombines TRBV7-9 with TRBJ2-1, with a possible D match to TRBD1 (7 bases). The specimen was PBMCs, collected after 24 months of ibrutinib treatment. This receptor was obtained from a human donor with chronic lymphocytic leukemia. CDR3 sequence (DNA): TGTGCCAGCAGCCGAAGGAGGGGACAGACGCACAATGAGCAGTTCTTC. Translating it yields CASSRRRGQTHNEQFF.